Listed here is a single T cell receptor (beta chain). The record originates from a study of blood T cell repertoires in COVID-19. Trimming cost V 6 bases and J 5 bases; bases outside gene matches: 12. The CDR3 spans 16 residues. The germline V gene has CDR1 LNHDA and CDR2 SQIVND (reference sequence). In the original processing: Reference gene primer amplification yielded estimated nucleated cell counts. Profiling relied on immunoSEQ multiplex PCR, and the TCRdb table lists in-frame clones only, not all of them. V and J calls and clone size are as listed in that table; D and trimming were resolved from the DNA. Counted here are under 200,000 clones, 65% to 85% occurring once; the ten biggest clones make up 13%. Participant age was 18 to 89 years, and participants resided in approximately 25 US areas. Two negative PCRs, clearance, or symptom resolution characterized the recovered Cohort 3 donors.

This chain joins TRBV19 and TRBJ1-3, with 8 positions matching TRBD1. The specimen sequenced was PBMCs or T cells enriched from blood (not recorded which). The sequence was collected from a woman aged 55-69 years who had recovered from COVID-19. CDR3 DNA sequence: TGTGCCAGTAGCCTGGGACAGGTCGAATTCAGAAACACCATATATTTT. Residues: CASSLGQVEFRNTIYF.